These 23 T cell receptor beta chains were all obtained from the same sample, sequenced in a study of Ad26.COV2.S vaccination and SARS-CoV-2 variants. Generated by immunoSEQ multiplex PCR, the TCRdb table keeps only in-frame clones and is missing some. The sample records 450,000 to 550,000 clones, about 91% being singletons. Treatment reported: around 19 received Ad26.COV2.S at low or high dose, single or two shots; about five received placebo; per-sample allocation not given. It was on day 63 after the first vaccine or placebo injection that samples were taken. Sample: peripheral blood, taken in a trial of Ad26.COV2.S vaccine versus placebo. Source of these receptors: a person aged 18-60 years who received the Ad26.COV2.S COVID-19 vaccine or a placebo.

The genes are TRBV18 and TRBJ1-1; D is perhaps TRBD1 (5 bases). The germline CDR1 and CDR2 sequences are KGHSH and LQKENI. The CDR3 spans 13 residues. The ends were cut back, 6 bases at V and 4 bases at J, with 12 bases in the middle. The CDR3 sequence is CASSPSGSTEAFF. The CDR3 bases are TGTGCCAGCTCTCCTTCAGGGAGCACTGAAGCTTTCTTT.

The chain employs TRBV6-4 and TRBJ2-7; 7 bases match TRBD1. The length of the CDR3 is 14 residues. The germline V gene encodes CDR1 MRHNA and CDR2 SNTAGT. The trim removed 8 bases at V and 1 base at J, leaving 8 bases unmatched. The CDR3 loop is CASRRDRESYEQYF. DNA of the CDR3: TGTGCCAGCCGCCGGGACAGAGAGTCCTACGAGCAGTACTTC.

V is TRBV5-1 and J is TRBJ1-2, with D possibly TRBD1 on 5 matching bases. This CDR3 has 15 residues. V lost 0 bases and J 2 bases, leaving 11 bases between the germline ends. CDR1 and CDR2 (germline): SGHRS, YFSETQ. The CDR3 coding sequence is TGCGCCAGCAGCTTGGATGGGGCTTCCAACTATGGCTACACCTTC. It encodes CASSLDGASNYGYTF.

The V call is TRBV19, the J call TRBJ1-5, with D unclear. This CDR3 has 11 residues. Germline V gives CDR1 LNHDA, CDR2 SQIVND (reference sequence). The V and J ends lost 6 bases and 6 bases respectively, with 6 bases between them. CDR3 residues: CASSDRQPQHF. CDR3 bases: TGTGCCAGTAGCGATCGTCAGCCCCAGCATTTT.

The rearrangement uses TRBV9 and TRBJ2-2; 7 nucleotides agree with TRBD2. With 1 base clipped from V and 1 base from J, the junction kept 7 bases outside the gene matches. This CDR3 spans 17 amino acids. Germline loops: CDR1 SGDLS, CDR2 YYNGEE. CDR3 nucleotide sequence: TGTGCCAGCAGCGTAAGAGGGCTAGCGGAGAACACCGGGGAGCTGTTTTTT. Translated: CASSVRGLAENTGELFF.

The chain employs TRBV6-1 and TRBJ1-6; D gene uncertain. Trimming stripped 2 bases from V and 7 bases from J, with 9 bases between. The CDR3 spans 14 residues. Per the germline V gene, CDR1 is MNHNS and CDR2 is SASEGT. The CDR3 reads CASSETPRNSPLHF. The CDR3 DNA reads TGTGCCAGCAGTGAAACCCCGAGGAATTCACCCCTCCACTTT.

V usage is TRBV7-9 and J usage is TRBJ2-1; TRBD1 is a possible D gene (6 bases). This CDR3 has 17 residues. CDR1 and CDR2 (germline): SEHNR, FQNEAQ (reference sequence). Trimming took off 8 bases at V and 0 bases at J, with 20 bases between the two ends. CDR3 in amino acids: CASRFPRGGISYNEQFF. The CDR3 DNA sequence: TGTGCCAGCCGTTTCCCGCGTGGGGGCATCTCCTACAATGAGCAGTTCTTC.

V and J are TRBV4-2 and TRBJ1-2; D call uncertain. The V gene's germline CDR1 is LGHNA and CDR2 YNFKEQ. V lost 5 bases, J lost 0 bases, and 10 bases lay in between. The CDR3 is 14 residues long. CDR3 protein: CASSIRVTNYGYTF. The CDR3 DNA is TGTGCCAGCAGCATAAGGGTAACTAACTATGGCTACACCTTC.

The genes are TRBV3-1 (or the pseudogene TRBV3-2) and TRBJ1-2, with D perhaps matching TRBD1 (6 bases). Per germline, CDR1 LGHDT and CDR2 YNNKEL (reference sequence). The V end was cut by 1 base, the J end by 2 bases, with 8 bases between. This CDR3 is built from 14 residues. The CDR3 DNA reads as TGTGCCAGCAGCCAAGTGCAGGGGAACTATGGCTACACCTTC. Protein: CASSQVQGNYGYTF.

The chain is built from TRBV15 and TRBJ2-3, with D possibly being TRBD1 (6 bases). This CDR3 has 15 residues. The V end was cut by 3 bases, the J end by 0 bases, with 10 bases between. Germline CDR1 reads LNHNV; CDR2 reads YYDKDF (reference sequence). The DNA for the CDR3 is TGTGCCACCAGCAGGGACAGTCCTAGCACAGATACGCAGTATTTT. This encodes CATSRDSPSTDTQYF.

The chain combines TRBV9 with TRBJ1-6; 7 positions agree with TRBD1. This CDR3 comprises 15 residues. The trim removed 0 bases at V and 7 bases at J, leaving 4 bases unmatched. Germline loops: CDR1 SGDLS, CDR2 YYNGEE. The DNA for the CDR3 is TGTGCCAGCAGCGTAGTCGGGACAGCCAATTCACCCCTCCACTTT. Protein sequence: CASSVVGTANSPLHF.

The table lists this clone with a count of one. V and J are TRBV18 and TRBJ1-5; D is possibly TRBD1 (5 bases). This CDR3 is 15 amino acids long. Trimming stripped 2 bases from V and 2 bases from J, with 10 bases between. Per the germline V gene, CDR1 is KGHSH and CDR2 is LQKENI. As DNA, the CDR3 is TGTGCCAGCTCACCATGGGGGGATCGCAATCAGCCCCAGCATTTT. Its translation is CASSPWGDRNQPQHF. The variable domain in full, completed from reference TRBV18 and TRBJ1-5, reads NAGVMQNPRHLVRRRGQEARLRCSPMKGHSHVYWYRQLPEEGLKFMVYLQKENIIDESGMPKERFSAEFPKEGPSILRIQQVVRGDSAAYFCASSPWGDRNQPQHFGDGTRLSIL.

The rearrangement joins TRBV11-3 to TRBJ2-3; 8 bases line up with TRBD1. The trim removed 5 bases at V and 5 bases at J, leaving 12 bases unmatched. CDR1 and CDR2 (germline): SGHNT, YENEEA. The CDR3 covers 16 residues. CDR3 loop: CASSQGQGASIDTQYF. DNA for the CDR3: TGTGCCAGCAGCCAGGGCCAGGGGGCGAGTATAGATACGCAGTATTTT.

This chain's CDR3 is CASRGSGRQPTDTQYF. The CDR3 DNA follows: TGTGCCAGCAGGGGATCGGGACGCCAGCCCACAGATACGCAGTATTTT. The chain links TRBV2 to TRBJ2-3; possibly TRBD1 or TRBD2 for D (5 bases each). The CDR3 length is 16 residues. The germline V gene encodes CDR1 SNHLY and CDR2 FYNNEI. Between the trimmed V and J ends, which lost 6 bases and 2 bases, there was a span of 18 bases.

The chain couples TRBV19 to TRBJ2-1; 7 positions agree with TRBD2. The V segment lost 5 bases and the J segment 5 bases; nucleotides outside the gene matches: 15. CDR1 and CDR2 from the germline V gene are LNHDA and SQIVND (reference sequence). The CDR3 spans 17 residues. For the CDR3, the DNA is TGTGCCAGTAGTCCGCTCCTCCTAGCGGTCGGCAACAATGAGCAGTTCTTC. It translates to CASSPLLLAVGNNEQFF.

DNA of the CDR3: TGTGCCAGCAGTCAGGAGACTAGGGAGACCCAGTACTTC. This encodes CASSQETRETQYF. This chain uses TRBV7-3 with TRBJ2-5, with TRBD2 as a possible D gene (6 bases). The CDR3 is 13 amino acids. V was shortened by 6 bases and J by 5 bases, with 13 bases between the two germline ends. CDR1 and CDR2 (germline): SGHTA, FQGTGA.

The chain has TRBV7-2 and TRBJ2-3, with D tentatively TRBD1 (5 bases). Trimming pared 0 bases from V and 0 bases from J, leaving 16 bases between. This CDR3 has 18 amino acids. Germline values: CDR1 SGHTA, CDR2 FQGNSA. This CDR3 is CASSLAASRTTSTDTQYF. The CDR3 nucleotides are TGTGCCAGCAGCTTAGCAGCCAGTCGGACAACTAGCACAGATACGCAGTATTTT.

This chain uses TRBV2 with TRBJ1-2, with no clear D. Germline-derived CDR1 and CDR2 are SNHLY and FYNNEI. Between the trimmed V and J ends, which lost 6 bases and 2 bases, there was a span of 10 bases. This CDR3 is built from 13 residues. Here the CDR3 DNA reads TGTGCCAGCAGAGGCCTGAGGAACTATGGCTACACCTTC. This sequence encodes CASRGLRNYGYTF.

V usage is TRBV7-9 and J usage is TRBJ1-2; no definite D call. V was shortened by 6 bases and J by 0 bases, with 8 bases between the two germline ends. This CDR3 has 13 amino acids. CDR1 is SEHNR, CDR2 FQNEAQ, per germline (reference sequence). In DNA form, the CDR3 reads TGTGCCAGCAGGCAAGATTCTAACTATGGCTACACCTTC. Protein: CASRQDSNYGYTF.

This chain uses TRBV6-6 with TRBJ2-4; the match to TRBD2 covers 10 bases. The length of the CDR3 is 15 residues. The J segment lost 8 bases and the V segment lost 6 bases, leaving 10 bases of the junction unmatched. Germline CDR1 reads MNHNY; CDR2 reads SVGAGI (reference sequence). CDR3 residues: CASSRGIGTSDIQYF. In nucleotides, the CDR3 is TGTGCCAGCAGCCGCGGGATCGGGACTAGCGACATTCAGTACTTC.

For the CDR3, the DNA is TGTGCCAGCAGCCCAAAACCCGGGACGGTGAACACTGAAGCTTTCTTT. It encodes CASSPKPGTVNTEAFF. V usage is TRBV5-4 and J usage is TRBJ1-1; possible D gene TRBD1, 5 bases. Deletions cut 4 bases from V and 0 bases from J, with 16 bases between. CDR3 size: 16 residues. Germline values: CDR1 SGHNT, CDR2 YYREEE (reference sequence).

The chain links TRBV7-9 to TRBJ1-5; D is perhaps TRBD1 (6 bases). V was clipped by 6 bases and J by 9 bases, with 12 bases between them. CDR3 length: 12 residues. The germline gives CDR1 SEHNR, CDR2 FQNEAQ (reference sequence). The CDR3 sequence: CASRWGPGPQHF. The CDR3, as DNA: TGTGCCAGCAGGTGGGGGCCAGGGCCCCAGCATTTT.

CDR3: CASSIQGARGLDSPLHF. For the CDR3, the DNA is TGTGCCAGCAGCATCCAGGGGGCGCGAGGACTGGATTCACCCCTCCACTTT. This chain joins TRBV7-9 and TRBJ1-6, with 8 bases that match TRBD1. CDR1 is SEHNR and CDR2 is FQNEAQ in the germline V gene (reference sequence). This CDR3 is built from 17 residues. The junction had 14 bases not matched to a gene; V was cut back by 5 bases and J by 8 bases.